A single sample is the source of the 9 T cell receptor beta chains below, sequenced in a study of PD-1 blockade in classical Hodgkin lymphoma. Repertoires were generated with immunoSEQ multiplex PCR, while TCRdb's copy carries only in-frame clones and drops some. The profile shows 20,000 to 25,000 clones, roughly 80% of them singletons. Patients all relapsed after autologous stem cell transplantation, and there was variation in brentuximab vedotin exposure. The sample here was peripheral blood mononuclear cells (PBMCs), taken before the second cycle of nivolumab. All receptors derive from a human donor with classical Hodgkin lymphoma.

The CDR3 is CASSQVAGETQYF. Here the CDR3 DNA reads TGCGCCAGCAGCCAGGTAGCGGGAGAGACCCAGTACTTC. This chain links TRBV4-3 with TRBJ2-5, with 7 bases that match TRBD2. Germline CDR1 LGHNA, CDR2 YSLEER. The V segment lost 3 bases and the J segment 4 bases; nucleotides outside the gene matches: 2. This CDR3 spans 13 amino acids.

J is TRBJ2-5 and V is TRBV6-1; D is ambiguous. The J call is uncertain, as TRBJ2-7 better fits the DNA end. Germline CDR1 MNHNS, CDR2 SASEGT. This CDR3 comprises 11 residues. CDR3 sequence: CASRISYEQYF. The CDR3 nucleotides are TGTGCCAGCAGAATCAGCTACGAGCAGTACTTC.

The rearrangement joins TRBV7-9 to TRBJ2-3, with 13 bases aligning to TRBD2. This CDR3 has 17 amino acids. J gave up 6 bases and V 5 bases, and 11 bases lay outside the gene matches. Germline V gives CDR1 SEHNR, CDR2 FQNEAQ (reference sequence). CDR3 bases: TGTGCCAGCAGCGCCCTCGCTGGACTAGCGGGAGCCGATACGCAGTATTTT. Its protein product is CASSALAGLAGADTQYF.

This clone came up once. The same CDR3 can be traced to other DNA sequences in this sample. The chain joins TRBV6-5 to TRBJ1-2, with D unresolved. The germline CDR1 and CDR2 sequences are MNHEY and SVGAGI. V was pared by 6 bases and J by 2 bases, with 10 bases between. This CDR3 contains 13 residues. Written as DNA, the CDR3 is TGTGCCAGCAGCAATGCGGGGAACTATGGCTACACCTTC. It is translated as CASSNAGNYGYTF.

This chain uses TRBV28 with TRBJ2-1; 10 positions match TRBD2. This CDR3 is built from 15 residues. With 3 bases clipped from V and 1 base from J, the junction kept 0 bases outside the gene matches. CDR1 is MDHEN, CDR2 SYDVKM, per germline. The CDR3 loop reads CASSLGLASYNEQFF. In DNA form, the CDR3 reads TGTGCCAGCAGTTTGGGACTAGCGTCCTACAATGAGCAGTTCTTC.

V usage is TRBV7-9 and J usage is TRBJ2-1, with 7 positions matching TRBD2. The germline V gene encodes CDR1 SEHNR and CDR2 FQNEAQ (reference sequence). This CDR3 region has 17 residues. Trimming removed 5 bases from V and 1 base from J; junction bases left unmatched: 11. In nucleotides, the CDR3 is TGTGCCAGCAGCCCCCCTCCGGGGGAGGGGTCCTACAATGAGCAGTTCTTC. Amino acids: CASSPPPGEGSYNEQFF.

This clone was counted only a few times. This sequence joins TRBV9 and TRBJ2-7, with D possibly matching TRBD2 (5 bases). The CDR3 is 13 amino acids. Per germline, CDR1 SGDLS and CDR2 YYNGEE. V lost 4 bases and J 2 bases, leaving 10 bases between the germline ends. In DNA form, the CDR3 reads TGTGCCAGCAGCTTTGGACTGACCTACGAGCAGTACTTC. It yields the protein CASSFGLTYEQYF.

V usage is TRBV2 and J usage is TRBJ2-3; D call uncertain. V lost 4 bases, J lost 8 bases, and 4 bases lay in between. The CDR3 spans 10 residues. Per the germline V gene, CDR1 is SNHLY and CDR2 is FYNNEI. DNA for the CDR3: TGTGCCAGCAGTGCCCCTACGCAGTATTTT. This encodes CASSAPTQYF.

The chain joins TRBV4-1 to TRBJ2-7, with 7 nucleotides matching TRBD2. CDR3 length: 15 amino acids. After removal of 4 bases from V and 2 bases from J, the junction contained 8 bases not matched to a gene. Germline-derived CDR1 and CDR2 are MGHRA and YSYEKL. CDR3 DNA sequence: TGCGCCAGCAGCCTTCCTGGGACTACCGCCTACGAGCAGTACTTC. This gives the protein CASSLPGTTAYEQYF.